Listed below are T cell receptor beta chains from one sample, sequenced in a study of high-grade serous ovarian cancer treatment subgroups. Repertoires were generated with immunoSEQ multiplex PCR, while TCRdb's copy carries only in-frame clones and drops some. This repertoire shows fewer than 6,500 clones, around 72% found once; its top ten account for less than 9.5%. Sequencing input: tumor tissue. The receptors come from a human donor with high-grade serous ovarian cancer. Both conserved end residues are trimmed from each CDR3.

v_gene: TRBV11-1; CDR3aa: ASSLSQQGEAF
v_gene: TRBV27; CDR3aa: ASRPPLGRANTDTQY
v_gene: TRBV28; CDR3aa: ASSPIQGVELF
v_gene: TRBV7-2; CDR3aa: ASRRSTNEKLF
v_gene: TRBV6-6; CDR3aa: ASSFTDRKETQY
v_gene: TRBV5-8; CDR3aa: ASSLTGTGLTGELF
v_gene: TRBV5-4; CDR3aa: ASSRTSGGGYEQY
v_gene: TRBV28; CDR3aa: ASPPSGGTDTQY
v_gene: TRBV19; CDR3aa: ASSIAPRGMNTGELF
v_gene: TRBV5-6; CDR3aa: ASSLSGWQF
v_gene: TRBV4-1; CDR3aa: ASSQDSSGTVRVYGYT
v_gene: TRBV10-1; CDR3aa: ASPGLNGRETQY
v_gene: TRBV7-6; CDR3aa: ASSLEGRINTEAF
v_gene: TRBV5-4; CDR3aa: ASSSGGSFGDYGYT
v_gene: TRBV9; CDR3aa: ASSPWDRTNEKLF
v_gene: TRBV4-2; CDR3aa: ASSQILGLKNTEAF
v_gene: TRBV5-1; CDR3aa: ASSLSASGPYNEQF
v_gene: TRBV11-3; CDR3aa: ASSPTRGDEQF
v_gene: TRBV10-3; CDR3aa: AISTTGAAGVYEQY
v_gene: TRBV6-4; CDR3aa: ATKHPGRDTEAF
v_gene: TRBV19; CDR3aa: ASSPPTRTDTQY
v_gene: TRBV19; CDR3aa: NRSGRASYNEQF
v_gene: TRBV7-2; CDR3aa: ASSLGTGWGEQY
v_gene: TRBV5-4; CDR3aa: ASSPYRLGEDTEAF
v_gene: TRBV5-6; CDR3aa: ASSPTVTGELF
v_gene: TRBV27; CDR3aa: ASSLYRGREFGNQPQH
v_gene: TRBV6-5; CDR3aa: ASSYSSGYNEQF
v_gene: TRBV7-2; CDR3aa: ASSLLGRASGTDTQY
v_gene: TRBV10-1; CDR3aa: ASSESGRKLF
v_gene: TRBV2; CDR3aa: ASNSYRQGNTIY
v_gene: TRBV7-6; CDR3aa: ASSPTTSSYNEQF
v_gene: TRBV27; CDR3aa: ASRDSSGNTIY
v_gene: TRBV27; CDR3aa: ASSLRPGVGKTQY
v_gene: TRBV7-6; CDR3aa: ASSPTASGRFIDTQY
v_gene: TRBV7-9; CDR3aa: ASRGHKPTDTQY
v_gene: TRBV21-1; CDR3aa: ASSKGPTYEQY
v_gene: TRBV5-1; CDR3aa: ASSLKGIKDEQF
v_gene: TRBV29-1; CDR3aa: SVAADRGDIQY
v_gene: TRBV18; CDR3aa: ASSPDTYGYTEAF
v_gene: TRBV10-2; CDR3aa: ASSESGLLGDTIY
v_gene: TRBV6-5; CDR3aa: ASSATGGNQPQH
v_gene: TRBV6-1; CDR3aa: ASSLTGGRETQY
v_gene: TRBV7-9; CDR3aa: ASSLLAGVVGELF
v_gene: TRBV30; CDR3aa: AWRDRGRTDTQY
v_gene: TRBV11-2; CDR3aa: ASSFRDSTDTQY
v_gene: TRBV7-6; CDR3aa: ASSPPADRGTNEQF
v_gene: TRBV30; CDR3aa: AWSASGSTDTQY
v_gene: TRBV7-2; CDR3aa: ASSLRPVETQPQH
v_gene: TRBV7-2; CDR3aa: ASSLTTWTSGRNEQF
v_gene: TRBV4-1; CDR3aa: ASSHGQFYGYT
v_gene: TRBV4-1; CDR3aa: ASSPGQVNSGANVLT
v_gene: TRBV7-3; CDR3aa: ASSRQGYPYNEQF
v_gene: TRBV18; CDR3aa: ASSPDRVSSYEQY
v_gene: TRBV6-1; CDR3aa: ASSELKWALAGVYEQF